This T cell receptor beta chain was profiled in a study of blood T cell repertoires in COVID-19. The data were produced by immunoSEQ multiplex PCR, yet TCRdb's version contains in-frame clones alone and is incomplete. The repertoire consists of hundreds of thousands of clones, with more than 75% occurring once and the leading ten covering under 4.5%. The CDR3 extends over 13 amino acids. V lost 2 bases and J 6 bases, leaving 7 bases between the germline ends. Germline V lookup: CDR1 LNHDA, CDR2 SQIVND (reference sequence). The sequencing sample was made of peripheral blood. This TCR was recovered from a woman in her forties or fifties with active or convalescent COVID-19. The chain employs TRBV19 and TRBJ2-2, with D hard to call. The chain's CDR3 is CASSIQNSGELFF. CDR3 bases: TGTGCCAGTAGTATACAGAATTCCGGGGAGCTGTTTTTT.